This T cell receptor beta chain came from a study of T cell repertoires in cytomegalovirus infection. On the study more broadly: Public TCR beta signatures provided an indication of both CMV infection and a matching HLA type.

Between the trimmed V and J ends, which lost 3 bases and 8 bases, there was a span of 16 bases. CDR3 size: 15 residues. The germline CDR1 and CDR2 sequences are MGHDK and SYGVNS. TCRdb re-analysed the reads in MiXCR, keeping a single row per CDR3 protein. The sample yields about 740,000 distinct CDR3 sequences, roughly a third seen once. Study-level points and caveats: HLA-C-restricted CMV clonotypes gave the most frequent clonotype in two of eight donors. Public TCR beta family frequency separated CMV-and-HLA carriers, including in an independent cohort.

A remark on this clonotype: Its antigen is still unknown.

Sequenced sample: PBMCs. This chain connects TRBV25-1 to TRBJ1-4; D perhaps matches TRBD1 (6 bases). The origin of this receptor is a human donor in good health (CMV status not recorded). Some clones in this sample may be carry-over from other donors' samples. The CDR3: CASSERRGMSEKLFF. Here the CDR3 DNA reads TGTGCCAGCAGTGAGCGCAGGGGAATGAGCGAAAAACTGTTTTTT.